The 23 T cell receptor beta chains in this list originate from one sample, sequenced in a study of T cells in Graves' hyperthyroidism and ophthalmopathy. It was RNA transcripts that yielded the amplified TCR beta CDR3 regions. HTBI primers drove first-round RT-PCR of the TCR CDR3. One entry per CDR3 protein results from TCRdb running MiXCR on the multiplex PCR reads. The sample carries approximately 600,000 distinct CDR3 sequences, around 21% recorded once. Material: blood. The receptors originated from a man aged 25 to 45 with Graves' ophthalmopathy.

This clonotype was seen a handful of times. The junction departs from germline at one end; a sequencing error may be responsible. This sequence joins TRBV7-2 and TRBJ2-1; D could derive from TRBD1 or TRBD2 (5 bases each). The CDR3 length is 13 residues. Germline CDR1 is SGHTA and CDR2 is FQGNSA. The CDR3 sequence is CASSLVWGPEQLF. In DNA form, the CDR3 reads TGTGCCAGCAGCTTAGTATGGGGACCTGAGCAGCTCTTC.

A single count supports this clonotype. This rearrangement joins TRBV20-1 to TRBJ1-5; D is possibly TRBD1 (5 bases). Germline V CDR1 and CDR2: DFQATT, SNEGSKA (reference sequence). The CDR3 extends over 14 amino acids. V lost 2 bases to trimming and J lost 0 bases, with 8 bases between them. CDR3 bases: TGCAGTGCTAGACAGGGTTTTAGCAATCAGCCCCAGCATTTT. Protein: CSARQGFSNQPQHF.

This clonotype has more than one count but fewer than ten. A read error may explain this, as a much larger clone is one base away. V is TRBV7-9 and J is TRBJ2-7; D gene ambiguous. Per the germline V gene, CDR1 is SEHNR and CDR2 is FQNEAQ (reference sequence). The CDR3 is made up of 12 amino acids. The CDR3 bases are TGTGCCAACAGCTTAGAGTCCTACGAGCAGTACTTC. Its translation is CANSLESYEQYF.

This clonotype was picked up a small number of times. J is TRBJ2-7 and V is TRBV28; D remains ambiguous. There are 11 residues in the CDR3. Trimming cost V 6 bases and J 5 bases, with 8 bases left between them. Per the germline V gene, CDR1 is MDHEN and CDR2 is SYDVKM. The CDR3 DNA sequence: TGTGCCAGCAGAACCCACCACGAGCAGTACTTC. This encodes CASRTHHEQYF.

The chain is built from TRBV7-8 and TRBJ2-1, with 8 bases that match TRBD2. This CDR3 is 16 amino acids long. CDR1 SGHVS and CDR2 FQNEAQ come from the germline V gene. The junction had 10 bases not matched to a gene; V was cut back by 1 base and J by 8 bases. The CDR3 nucleotides read TGTGCCAGCAGCTTAGTCGAGGGGTTTAGCGGGGATGAGCAGTTCTTC. Amino acids: CASSLVEGFSGDEQFF.

V is TRBV19 and J is TRBJ2-7; possible D gene TRBD2, 5 bases. The CDR3 extends over 15 amino acids. The germline gives CDR1 LNHDA, CDR2 SQIVND (reference sequence). Trimming took off 6 bases at V and 1 base at J, with 16 bases between the two ends. The CDR3 DNA follows: TGTGCCAGTAGCCAATCGGACTCGAATTCCTACGAGCAGTACTTC. It yields the protein CASSQSDSNSYEQYF.

This clonotype was counted a few times. The chain employs TRBV2 and TRBJ2-7, with D perhaps TRBD1 (5 bases). The V gene lost 6 bases and the J gene lost 3 bases, with 18 bases spanning the gap. Germline V gives CDR1 SNHLY, CDR2 FYNNEI. The CDR3 has 15 amino acids. CDR3 sequence: CASRVDRLSNYEQYF. Written as DNA, the CDR3 is TGTGCCAGCAGGGTAGACAGATTAAGCAACTACGAGCAGTACTTC.

This clonotype was seen just once. The V gene is TRBV20-1, the J gene TRBJ1-4, with 10 bases lining up with TRBD1. The CDR3 runs to 13 residues. Trimming removed 3 bases from V and 6 bases from J; junction bases left unmatched: 1. CDR1 DFQATT and CDR2 SNEGSKA come from the germline V gene (reference sequence). The CDR3 spells CSARGTGDEKLFF. CDR3 nucleotides: TGCAGTGCTAGGGGGACAGGGGATGAAAAACTGTTTTTT.

The V gene is TRBV7-9, the J gene TRBJ2-1; D uncertain. V was trimmed by 7 bases and J by 9 bases, leaving 25 bases between them. The CDR3 consists of 16 residues. CDR1 SEHNR and CDR2 FQNEAQ come from the germline V gene (reference sequence). The CDR3 reads CASTLPVRSVEGEQFF. As DNA, the CDR3 is TGTGCCAGCACCCTTCCCGTGAGAAGTGTGGAAGGTGAGCAGTTCTTC.

This clonotype was found a few times. This chain uses TRBV18 with TRBJ2-7; D perhaps matches TRBD2 (6 bases). The CDR3 is 13 amino acids. V was cut by 2 bases and J by 6 bases, with 11 bases left in between. The germline V gene has CDR1 KGHSH and CDR2 LQKENI. The CDR3 nucleotides are TGTGCCAGCTCACCAGTAAAGACTAGCGAGCAGTACTTC. As protein: CASSPVKTSEQYF.

This clonotype appeared a few times. The V and J genes are TRBV28 and TRBJ1-1, with 7 bases that match TRBD1. V was pared by 5 bases and J by 10 bases, with 10 bases of the junction left unmatched. The CDR3 has 13 residues. Germline V gene sequence: CDR1 MDHEN, CDR2 SYDVKM. Here the CDR3 DNA reads TGTGCCAGCAGTCCCCAACAGCAGGGGGTAGCTTTCTTT. It codes for CASSPQQQGVAFF. The whole variable domain, filled in from reference TRBV28 and TRBJ1-1, reads DVKVTQSSRYLVKRTGEKVFLECVQDMDHENMFWYRQDPGLGLRLIYFSYDVKMKEKGDIPEGYSVSREKKERFSLILESASTNQTSMYLCASSPQQQGVAFFGQGTRLTVV.

This sequence joins TRBV3-1 and TRBJ2-7, with a tentative D call TRBD2 (7 bases). Trimming left V 4 bases short and J 0 bases short, with 19 bases between. CDR1 is LGHDT and CDR2 is YNNKEL in the germline V gene (reference sequence). The CDR3 runs to 17 residues. The CDR3 region is CASSRTGGAVSSYEQYF. DNA of the CDR3: TGTGCCAGCAGCCGAACTGGGGGGGCGGTTAGCTCCTACGAGCAGTACTTC.

The chain links TRBV11-2 to TRBJ2-7, with 11 bases identical to TRBD1. The CDR3 loop spans 16 amino acids. The V and J ends lost 4 bases and 2 bases, in that order; junction bases with no gene match: 7. CDR1 and CDR2 (germline): SGHAT, FQNNGV. The CDR3 sequence is CASSSATGQGAYEQYF. As DNA, the CDR3 is TGTGCCAGCAGCTCCGCGACGGGACAGGGGGCCTACGAGCAGTACTTC.

At least ten counts were recorded for this clonotype. The chain couples TRBV6-2 or TRBV6-3 to TRBJ1-1; 8 nucleotides align to TRBD1. CDR1 and CDR2 (germline): MNHEY, SVGEGT. The CDR3 has 14 residues. V was pared by 7 bases and J by 1 base, with 5 bases of the junction left unmatched. Written as DNA, the CDR3 is TGTGCCAGCACCCTCGGGACAGGGAACACTGAAGCTTTCTTT. It yields the protein CASTLGTGNTEAFF.

Here the CDR3 DNA reads TGTGCCAGCAAAGTAAGGGGCCCCTCCTACAATGAGCAGTTCTTC. This translates into CASKVRGPSYNEQFF. This chain connects TRBV2 to TRBJ2-1; TRBD1 is a possible D gene (5 bases). Germline CDR1 reads SNHLY; CDR2 reads FYNNEI. This CDR3 contains 15 residues. V was clipped by 7 bases and J by 0 bases, with 13 bases between them.

This clonotype was picked up a small number of times. The chain combines TRBV19 with TRBJ1-2, with a tentative D call TRBD1 (5 bases). CDR3 length equals 12 residues. Trimming stripped 10 bases from V and 6 bases from J, with 15 bases between. Germline CDR1 LNHDA, CDR2 SQIVND (reference sequence). The chain's CDR3 is CATGQGNHGYTF. DNA for the CDR3: TGTGCCACCGGGCAGGGAAATCATGGCTACACCTTC.

This clonotype was recorded a few times. In DNA form, the CDR3 reads TGTGCCACCTGGGGGGTGGGCTCCTACGAGCAGTACTTC. Amino acids: CATWGVGSYEQYF. This chain uses TRBV6-1 with TRBJ2-7; maybe TRBD2 (6 bases). Germline V gene data show CDR1 as MNHNS and CDR2 as SASEGT. CDR3 length: 13 residues. V lost 10 bases and J 0 bases, leaving 13 bases between the germline ends.

This sequence joins TRBV27 and TRBJ2-2; D is unclear. The V gene lost 0 bases and the J gene lost 6 bases, with 11 bases spanning the gap. Germline V gene sequence: CDR1 MNHEY, CDR2 SMNVEV (reference sequence). CDR3 length: 15 residues. CDR3 loop: CASSLSRVGSGELFF. As DNA, the CDR3 is TGTGCCAGCAGTTTATCTAGGGTCGGGTCCGGGGAGCTGTTTTTT.

The V and J genes are TRBV5-1 and TRBJ2-4, with D unresolved. Germline assignment: CDR1 SGHRS and CDR2 YFSETQ. V dropped 0 bases and J dropped 7 bases, with 11 bases sitting between them. The CDR3 consists of 14 residues. The CDR3 nucleotides read TGCGCCAGCAGCTTGGCCCAAGGGAACAACATTCAGTACTTC. Amino acid sequence: CASSLAQGNNIQYF.

Many counts were recorded for this clonotype. The chain joins TRBV2 to TRBJ2-3, with 8 bases lining up with TRBD1. CDR3 size: 14 residues. Germline V CDR1 and CDR2: SNHLY, FYNNEI. The V gene end was trimmed by 6 bases and the J gene end by 0 bases; junction bases not matched to a gene: 2. The CDR3 loop is CASRDRASTDTQYF. Written as DNA, the CDR3 is TGTGCCAGCAGGGACAGGGCAAGCACAGATACGCAGTATTTT.

This clonotype was seen a few times. The chain carries TRBV11-2 and TRBJ2-4; maybe TRBD2 (5 bases). The CDR3 sequence is 19 residues long. Germline-derived CDR1 and CDR2 are SGHAT and FQNNGV. V was shortened by 5 bases and J by 2 bases, with 25 bases between the two germline ends. The CDR3 DNA reads as TGTGCCAGCAGCCAAGCCCCCTCTGAGGGAAGAGGGCCCAAAAACATTCAGTACTTC. Translated, it gives CASSQAPSEGRGPKNIQYF.

This clonotype was counted a few times. Its ends do not fully match the called genes, so a read error is possible. The V and J genes are TRBV28 and TRBJ2-1, with D possibly TRBD2 on 5 matching bases. This CDR3 has 16 amino acids. Germline values: CDR1 MDHEN, CDR2 SYDVKM. The CDR3 protein is CVSSLEGLSGWNEQFF. The DNA for the CDR3 is TGTGTCAGCAGTTTAGAGGGTCTCTCGGGATGGAATGAGCAGTTCTTC.

The chain carries TRBV9 and TRBJ2-3, with D possibly being TRBD2 (5 bases). Germline-derived CDR1 and CDR2 are SGDLS and YYNGEE. The length of the CDR3 is 15 residues. Between the trimmed V and J ends, which lost 0 bases and 0 bases, there was a span of 8 bases. CDR3: CASSVVEGSTDTQYF. CDR3 DNA: TGTGCCAGCAGCGTAGTCGAGGGTAGCACAGATACGCAGTATTTT.